This TCR beta chain was recovered during a study of T cells expressing NK-cell markers (dated by TCRdb to 2020 to 2021). General notes on the study: TCR beta-chain repertoires were profiled in sorted CD3+CD56+NKG2C+, CD3+CD56+NKG2C- and CD3+CD56-NKG2C+ T-cell subsets from several donors. Most of the eight sequenced donors were HCMV-seropositive and one was HCMV-seronegative. All eight donors whose samples were sequenced were randomly selected healthy volunteers, three of them men and five women. The libraries were sequenced on Illumina HiSeq 2000/2500, MiSeq or NextSeq, producing 2 x 150 bp reads.

A word on this clonotype: No antigen is known for it.

For sequencing, an Illumina HiSeq 2000 was employed. TCR beta cDNA libraries were made by 5'RACE template switching that added a universal primer site and unique molecular identifiers. Priming for cDNA synthesis came from the TCR beta constant segment, and two successive PCR amplification steps followed. Processing in the source paper ran as follows. MIGEC was used to demultiplex reads and group the reads by UMI, and MiTCR was used to assemble and quantify clonotypes. Only TCR cDNA sequences supported by at least two reads were kept to exclude erroneous sequences. Downstream repertoire analysis used the tcR package, and clonotypes were matched across fractions by CDR3 nucleotide sequence plus V segment. VDJmatch was used to annotate antigen specificity against VDJdb, with one amino acid substitution allowed in CDR3. TCRdb reprocessed the reads, and each CDR3 protein sequence is entered once, without DNA. The V and J calls were not made by the authors but by TCRdb's processing. This sample's records show approximately 150,000 distinct CDR3 sequences. Clones ranked in the top ten supply about 12% of the sample.

HCMV-specific IgG was detected in serum with a commercial ELISA kit to determine HCMV serostatus. Ficoll density gradient centrifugation was used to isolate peripheral blood mononuclear cells from blood. CDR1 is given as MNHEY and CDR2 as SMNVEV, both from the germline V gene (reference sequence). The CDR3 runs 14 amino acids, cysteine and phenylalanine included. No DNA is recorded. Points the paper makes about the study in general: For about 6 donors, the dominant CD3+CD56+NKG2C+ clonotypes were among the top 10 CD8+ clonotypes and accounted for about 1.0-7.5% of CD8+ T cells. Whether the expanded NKG2C-expressing T cell clones were specific for HCMV antigens remained unclear. Those dominant clonotypes were again the most abundant among CD3+CD56-NKG2C+ cells in four donors, at 28.3-60.1%.

The sequence derives from a man younger than 30 in good health. Donor details come from another sample of the same person, matched by shared clones. Rearrangement joined TRBV27 to TRBJ2-3; TCRdb gives TRBD1 as the D gene, but with no DNA this cannot be confirmed. Sequencing was performed on blood T cells: a sorted CD56 or NKG2C T cell subset, CD4+ or CD8+ T cells, or bulk PBMC T cells (not recorded which). This receptor carries the CDR3 CASSLWGSTDTQYF.